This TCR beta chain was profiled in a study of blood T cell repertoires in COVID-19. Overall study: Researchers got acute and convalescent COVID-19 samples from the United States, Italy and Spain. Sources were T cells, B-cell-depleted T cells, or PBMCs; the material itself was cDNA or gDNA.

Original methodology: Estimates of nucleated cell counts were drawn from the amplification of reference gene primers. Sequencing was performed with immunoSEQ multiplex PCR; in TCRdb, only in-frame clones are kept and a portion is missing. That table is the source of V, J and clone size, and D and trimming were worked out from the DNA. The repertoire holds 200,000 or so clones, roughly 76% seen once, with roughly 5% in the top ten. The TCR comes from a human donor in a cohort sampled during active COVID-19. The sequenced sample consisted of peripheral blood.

Written as DNA, the CDR3 is TGTGCCAGCAGCTTGAGTAACAGGGGGCGATACGAGCAGTACTTC. Its translation: CASSLSNRGRYEQYF. This chain uses TRBV7-8 with TRBJ2-7; 9 nucleotides match TRBD1. V was pared by 3 bases and J by 4 bases, with 7 bases of the junction left unmatched. Germline CDR1 SGHVS, CDR2 FQNEAQ. The CDR3 runs to 15 residues.